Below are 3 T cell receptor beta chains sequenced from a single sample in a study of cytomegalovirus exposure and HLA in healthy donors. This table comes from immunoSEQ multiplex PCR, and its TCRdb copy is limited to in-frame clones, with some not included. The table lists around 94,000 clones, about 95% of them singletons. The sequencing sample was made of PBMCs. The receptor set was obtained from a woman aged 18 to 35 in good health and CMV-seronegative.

In DNA, the CDR3 is TGCGCCAGCAGCCAAACAGCAGGGGACCTCCTGGAGCAGTACTTC. Translating it yields CASSQTAGDLLEQYF. The chain employs TRBV4-1 and TRBJ2-7, with D perhaps TRBD1 (6 bases). Per germline, CDR1 MGHRA and CDR2 YSYEKL. The germline V and J ends were trimmed by 2 bases and 7 bases, with 18 bases remaining between them. The CDR3 has 15 residues.

CDR3 in amino acids: CASSFRTSGKTYNEQFF. CDR3 DNA sequence: TGTGCCAGCAGCTTCAGGACTAGCGGGAAAACTTACAATGAGCAGTTCTTC. This chain uses TRBV13 with TRBJ2-1; TRBD2 agrees at 12 bases. CDR3 size: 17 residues. The J segment lost 4 bases and the V segment lost 3 bases, leaving 7 bases of the junction unmatched. CDR1 and CDR2 from the germline V gene are PRHDT and FYEKMQ (reference sequence).

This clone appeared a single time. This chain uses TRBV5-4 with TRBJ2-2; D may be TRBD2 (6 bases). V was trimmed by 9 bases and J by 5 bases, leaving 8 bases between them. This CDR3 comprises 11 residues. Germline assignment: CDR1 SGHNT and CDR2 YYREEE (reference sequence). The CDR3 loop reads CATAGTGELFF. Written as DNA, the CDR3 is TGTGCCACGGCGGGGACCGGGGAGCTGTTTTTT.